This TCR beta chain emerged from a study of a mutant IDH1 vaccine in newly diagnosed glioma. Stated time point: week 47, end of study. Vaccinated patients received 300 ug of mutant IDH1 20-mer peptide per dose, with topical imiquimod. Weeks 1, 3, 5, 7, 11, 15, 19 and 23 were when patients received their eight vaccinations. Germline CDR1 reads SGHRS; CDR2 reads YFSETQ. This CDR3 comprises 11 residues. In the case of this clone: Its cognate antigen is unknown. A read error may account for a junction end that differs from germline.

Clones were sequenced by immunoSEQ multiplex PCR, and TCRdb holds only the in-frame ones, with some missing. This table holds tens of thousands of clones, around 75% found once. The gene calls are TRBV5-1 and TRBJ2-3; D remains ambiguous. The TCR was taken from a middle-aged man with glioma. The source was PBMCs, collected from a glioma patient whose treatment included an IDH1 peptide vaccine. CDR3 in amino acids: CASNLGDTQYF. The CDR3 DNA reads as TGCGCCAGCAACTTGGGGGATACGCAGTATTTT.